This T cell receptor (beta chain) originates from a study of somatic mutations in cytotoxic T cells in rheumatoid arthritis. TCRdb's table, derived via immunoSEQ multiplex PCR, lists solely in-frame clones and lacks some. Altogether about 15,000 clones are present, more than 60% being singletons, with the ten largest covering 15% to 20%. The CDR3 consists of 13 residues. Trimming left V 11 bases short and J 3 bases short, with 14 bases between. From germline, CDR1 is SNHLY and CDR2 FYNNEI. This clone was seen a few times. J is TRBJ2-1 and V is TRBV2, with D uncertain. The sequenced sample was CD8+ T cells sorted from blood. The receptor comes from an adult with rheumatoid arthritis. This CDR3 is CARRWADYNEQFF. The CDR3 DNA reads TGTGCCCGTAGGTGGGCGGACTACAATGAGCAGTTCTTC.